The T cell receptor (beta chain) under discussion was sequenced for a study of regulatory T cells in long-lasting Graves disease. Trimming removed 4 bases at V and 0 bases at J, with 15 bases between. The germline V gene encodes CDR1 SGHDN and CDR2 FVKESK. The length of the CDR3 is 17 residues. Time point denoted: newly diagnosed GD, antithyroid drugs for less than 3 months. PBMC RNA was the source of the TCR library. With iRepertoire HTBI primers and Arm-PCR of CDR3 regions, TCR beta libraries were built. Each CDR3 protein is one row after TCRdb ran MiXCR on the multiplex PCR reads. The sample lists a few hundred thousand distinct CDR3 sequences, over 15% seen once, with roughly 27% in the top ten. Comments on this clonotype: Its specificity is unknown.

Study findings and constraints: TRBV28, TRBJ1-2 and TRBJ2-5 were segments that persistent disease favored.

The same specimen was also included in a second study, on T cells in Graves' hyperthyroidism and ophthalmopathy.

The sample consisted of peripheral blood mononuclear cells (PBMCs), taken at new diagnosis, from a patient treated with antithyroid drugs. The chain uses TRBV14 and TRBJ2-2; D remains unclear. The receptor comes from a man aged 35-49 years with Graves disease. The CDR3 region has the DNA TGTGCCAGCAGCCCAATTATGTGGTCAGCGAACACCGGGGAGCTGTTTTTT. Protein product: CASSPIMWSANTGELFF.